This TCR beta chain was obtained from a study of OX40 agonist ivuxolimab in advanced cancers. The data were produced by immunoSEQ multiplex PCR, yet TCRdb's version contains in-frame clones alone and is incomplete. The sample holds approximately 65,000 clones, roughly 84% seen once. Whole-study results and caveats: Blood T cells, both CD4+ and CD8+, expanded clonally by week 6 at 0.1 to 3.0 mg/kg.

This CDR3 has 12 residues. Per the germline V gene, CDR1 is MNHEY and CDR2 is SVGAGI. Trimming stripped 5 bases from V and 0 bases from J, with 1 base between. This clone was observed a single time. Its target is unknown. The input for sequencing was CD4+ or CD8+ T cells sorted from blood, taken in a trial of the OX40 agonist ivuxolimab. V and J are TRBV6-5 and TRBJ2-2, with D unclear. The receptor comes from an adult with an advanced solid tumor such as melanoma, head and neck, liver or kidney cancer. CDR3 amino acids: CASSANTGELFF. In DNA, the CDR3 is TGTGCCAGCAGTGCGAACACCGGGGAGCTGTTTTTT.